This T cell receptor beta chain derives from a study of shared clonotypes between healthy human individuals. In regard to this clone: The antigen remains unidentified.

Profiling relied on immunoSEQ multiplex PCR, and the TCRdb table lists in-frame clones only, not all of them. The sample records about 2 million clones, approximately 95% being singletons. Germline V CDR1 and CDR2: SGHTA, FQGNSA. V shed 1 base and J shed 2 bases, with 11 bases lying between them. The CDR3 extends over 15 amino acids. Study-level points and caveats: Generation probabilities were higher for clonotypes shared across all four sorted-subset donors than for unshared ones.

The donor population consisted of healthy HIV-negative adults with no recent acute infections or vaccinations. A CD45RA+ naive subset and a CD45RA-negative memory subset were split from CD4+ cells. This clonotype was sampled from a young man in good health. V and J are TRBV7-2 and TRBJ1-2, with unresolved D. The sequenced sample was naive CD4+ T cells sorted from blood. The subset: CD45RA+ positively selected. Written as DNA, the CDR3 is TGTGCCAGCAGCTTAGTCGCGGACTCCAACTATGGCTACACCTTC. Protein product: CASSLVADSNYGYTF. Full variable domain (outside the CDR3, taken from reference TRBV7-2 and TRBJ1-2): GAGVSQSPSNKVTEKGKDVELRCDPISGHTALYWYRQSLGQGLEFLIYFQGNSAPDKSGLPSDRFSAERTGGSVSTLTIQRTQQEDSAVYLCASSLVADSNYGYTFGSGTRLTVV.